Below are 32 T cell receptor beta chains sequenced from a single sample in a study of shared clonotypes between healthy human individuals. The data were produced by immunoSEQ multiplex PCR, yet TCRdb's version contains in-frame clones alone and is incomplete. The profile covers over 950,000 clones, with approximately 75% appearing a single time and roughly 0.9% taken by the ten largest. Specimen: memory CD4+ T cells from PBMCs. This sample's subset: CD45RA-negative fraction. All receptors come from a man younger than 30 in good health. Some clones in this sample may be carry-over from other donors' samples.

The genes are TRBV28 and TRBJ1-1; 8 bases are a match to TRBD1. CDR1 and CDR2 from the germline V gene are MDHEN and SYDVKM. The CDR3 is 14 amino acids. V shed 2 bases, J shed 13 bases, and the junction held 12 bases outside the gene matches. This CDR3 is CASSLPGTGGVDFF. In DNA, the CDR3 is TGTGCCAGCAGTTTACCGGGGACAGGAGGAGTAGATTTCTTT. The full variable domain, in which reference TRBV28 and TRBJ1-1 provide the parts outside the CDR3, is DVKVTQSSRYLVKRTGEKVFLECVQDMDHENMFWYRQDPGLGLRLIYFSYDVKMKEKGDIPEGYSVSREKKERFSLILESASTNQTSMYLCASSLPGTGGVDFFGQGTRLTVV.

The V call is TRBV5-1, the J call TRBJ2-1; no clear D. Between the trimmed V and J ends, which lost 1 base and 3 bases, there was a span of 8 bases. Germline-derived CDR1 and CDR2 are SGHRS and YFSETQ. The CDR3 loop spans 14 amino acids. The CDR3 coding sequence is TGCGCCAGCAGCTTGTTCCCTCACTACAATGAGCAGTTCTTC. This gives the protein CASSLFPHYNEQFF.

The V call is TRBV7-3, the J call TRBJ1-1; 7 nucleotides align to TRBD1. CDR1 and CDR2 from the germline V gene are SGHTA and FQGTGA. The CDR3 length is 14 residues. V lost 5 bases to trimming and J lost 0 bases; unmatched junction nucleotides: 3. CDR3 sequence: CASSQTGMNTEAFF. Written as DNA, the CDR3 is TGTGCCAGCAGCCAGACAGGGATGAACACTGAAGCTTTCTTT.

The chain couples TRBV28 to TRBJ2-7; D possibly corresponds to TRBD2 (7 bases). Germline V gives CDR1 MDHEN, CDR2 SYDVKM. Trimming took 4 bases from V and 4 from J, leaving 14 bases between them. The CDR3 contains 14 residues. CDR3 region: CASSWGRELYEQYF. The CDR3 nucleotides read TGTGCCAGCAGTTGGGGGCGGGAGTTGTACGAGCAGTACTTC.

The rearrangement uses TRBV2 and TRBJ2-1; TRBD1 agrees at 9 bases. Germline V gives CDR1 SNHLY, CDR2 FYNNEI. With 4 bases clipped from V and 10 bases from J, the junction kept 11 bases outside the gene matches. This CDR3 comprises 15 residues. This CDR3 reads CASSVSATGGREQFF. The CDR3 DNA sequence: TGTGCCAGCAGTGTCTCCGCAACAGGGGGCCGCGAGCAGTTCTTC.

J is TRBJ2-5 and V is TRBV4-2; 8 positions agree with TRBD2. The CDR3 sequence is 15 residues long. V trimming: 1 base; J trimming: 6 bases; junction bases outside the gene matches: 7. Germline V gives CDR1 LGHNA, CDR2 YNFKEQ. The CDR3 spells CASSQGREALQTQYF. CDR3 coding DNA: TGTGCCAGCAGCCAAGGGCGGGAGGCTCTGCAGACCCAGTACTTC.

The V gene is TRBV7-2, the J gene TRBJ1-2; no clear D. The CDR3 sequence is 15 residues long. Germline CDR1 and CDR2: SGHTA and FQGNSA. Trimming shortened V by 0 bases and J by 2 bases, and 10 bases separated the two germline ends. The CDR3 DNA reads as TGTGCCAGCAGCTTAGCGTCGGCAGCCAACTATGGCTACACCTTC. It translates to CASSLASAANYGYTF.

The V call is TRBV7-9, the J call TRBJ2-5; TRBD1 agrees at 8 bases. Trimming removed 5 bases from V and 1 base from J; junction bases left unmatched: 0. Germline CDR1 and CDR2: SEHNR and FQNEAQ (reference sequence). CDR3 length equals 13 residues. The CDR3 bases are TGTGCCAGCAGCACAGGGGGCCAAGAGACCCAGTACTTC. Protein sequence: CASSTGGQETQYF.

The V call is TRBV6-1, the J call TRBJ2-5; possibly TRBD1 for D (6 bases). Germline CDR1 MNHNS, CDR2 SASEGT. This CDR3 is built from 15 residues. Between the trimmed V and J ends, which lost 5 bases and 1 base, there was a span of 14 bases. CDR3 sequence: CASSPHTGIQETQYF. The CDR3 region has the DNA TGTGCCAGCAGTCCTCATACAGGGATCCAAGAGACCCAGTACTTC.

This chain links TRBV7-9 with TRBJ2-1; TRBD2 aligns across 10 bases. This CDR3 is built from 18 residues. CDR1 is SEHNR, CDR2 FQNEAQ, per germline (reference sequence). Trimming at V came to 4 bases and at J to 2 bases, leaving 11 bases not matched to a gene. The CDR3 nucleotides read TGTGCCAGCAGCTCGGCTGGGGGACTAGCGAAAGCCTACAATGAGCAGTTCTTC. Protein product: CASSSAGGLAKAYNEQFF.

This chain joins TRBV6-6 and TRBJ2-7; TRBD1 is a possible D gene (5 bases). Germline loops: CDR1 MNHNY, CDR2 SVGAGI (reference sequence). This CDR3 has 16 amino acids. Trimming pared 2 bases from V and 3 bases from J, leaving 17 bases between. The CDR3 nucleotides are TGTGCCAGCAGTTACCCGATGGTGGGGCACTACTACGAGCAGTACTTC. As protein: CASSYPMVGHYYEQYF.

CDR3 nucleotide sequence: TGTGCCAGCAGCCTCATTCGGACAGACGACCCTAGCACAGATACGCAGTATTTT. It encodes CASSLIRTDDPSTDTQYF. V and J are TRBV28 and TRBJ2-3; D is possibly TRBD1 (6 bases). Germline V gives CDR1 MDHEN, CDR2 SYDVKM. The CDR3 has 18 residues. Trimming left V 6 bases short and J 0 bases short, with 22 bases between.

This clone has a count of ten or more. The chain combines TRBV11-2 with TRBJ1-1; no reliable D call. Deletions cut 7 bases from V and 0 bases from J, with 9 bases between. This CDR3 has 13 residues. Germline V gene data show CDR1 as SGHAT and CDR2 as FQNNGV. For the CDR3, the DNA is TGTGCCAGCACCAACTATTTGAACACTGAAGCTTTCTTT. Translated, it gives CASTNYLNTEAFF.

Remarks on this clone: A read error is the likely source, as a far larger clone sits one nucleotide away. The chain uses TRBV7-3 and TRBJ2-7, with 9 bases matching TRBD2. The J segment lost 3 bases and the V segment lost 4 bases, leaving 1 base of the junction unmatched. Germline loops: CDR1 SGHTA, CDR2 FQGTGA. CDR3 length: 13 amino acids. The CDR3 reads CASSSTSGYEQYF. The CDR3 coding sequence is TGTGCCAGCAGCTCGACTAGCGGCTACGAGCAGTACTTC.

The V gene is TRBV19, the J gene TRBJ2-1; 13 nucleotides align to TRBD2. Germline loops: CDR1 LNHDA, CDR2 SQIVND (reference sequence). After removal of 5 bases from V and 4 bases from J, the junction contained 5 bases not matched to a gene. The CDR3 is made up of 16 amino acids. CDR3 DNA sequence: TGTGCCAGTAGTGGGGGACTAGCGGGGAAGTACAATGAGCAGTTCTTC. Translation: CASSGGLAGKYNEQFF.

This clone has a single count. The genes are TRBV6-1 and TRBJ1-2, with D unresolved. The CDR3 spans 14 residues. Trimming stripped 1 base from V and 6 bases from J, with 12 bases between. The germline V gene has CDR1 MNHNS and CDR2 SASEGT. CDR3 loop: CASSEGLTGDGYTF. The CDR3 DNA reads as TGTGCCAGCAGTGAAGGACTAACTGGGGATGGCTACACCTTC.

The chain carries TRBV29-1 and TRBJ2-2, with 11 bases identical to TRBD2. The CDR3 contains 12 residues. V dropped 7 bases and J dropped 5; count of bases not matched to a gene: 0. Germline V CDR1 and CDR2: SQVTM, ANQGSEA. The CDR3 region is CSGTSGTGELFF. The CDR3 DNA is TGCAGCGGGACTAGCGGGACCGGGGAGCTGTTTTTT.

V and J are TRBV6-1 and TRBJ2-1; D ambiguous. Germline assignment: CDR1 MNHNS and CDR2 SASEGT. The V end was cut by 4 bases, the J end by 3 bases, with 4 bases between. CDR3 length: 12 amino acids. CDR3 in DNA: TGTGCCAGCAGTGTAAGCTACAATGAGCAGTTCTTC. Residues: CASSVSYNEQFF.

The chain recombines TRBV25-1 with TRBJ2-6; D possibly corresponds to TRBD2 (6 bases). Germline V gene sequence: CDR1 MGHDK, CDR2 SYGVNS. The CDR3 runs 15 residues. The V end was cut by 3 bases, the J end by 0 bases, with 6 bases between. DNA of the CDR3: TGTGCCAGCAGTGACGGGAGCTCTGGGGCCAACGTCCTGACTTTC. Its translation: CASSDGSSGANVLTF. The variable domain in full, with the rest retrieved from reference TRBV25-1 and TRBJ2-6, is EADIYQTPRYLVIGTGKKITLECSQTMGHDKMYWYQQDPGMELHLIHYSYGVNSTEKGDLSSESTVSRIRTEHFPLTLESARPSHTSQYLCASSDGSSGANVLTFGAGSRLTVL.

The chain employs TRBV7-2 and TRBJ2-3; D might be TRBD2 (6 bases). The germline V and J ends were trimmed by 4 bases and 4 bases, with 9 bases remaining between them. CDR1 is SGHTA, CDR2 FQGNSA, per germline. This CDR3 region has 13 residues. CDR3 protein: CASSSGAADTQYF. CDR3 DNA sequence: TGTGCCAGCAGCTCGGGAGCAGCAGATACGCAGTATTTT. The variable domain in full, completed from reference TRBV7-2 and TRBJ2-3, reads GAGVSQSPSNKVTEKGKDVELRCDPISGHTALYWYRQSLGQGLEFLIYFQGNSAPDKSGLPSDRFSAERTGGSVSTLTIQRTQQEDSAVYLCASSSGAADTQYFGPGTRLTVL.

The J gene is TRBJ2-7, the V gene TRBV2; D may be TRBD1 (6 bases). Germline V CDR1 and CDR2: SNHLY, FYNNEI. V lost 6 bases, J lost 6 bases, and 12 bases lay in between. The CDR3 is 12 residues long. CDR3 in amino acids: CASSQGFTEQYF. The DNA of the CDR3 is TGTGCCAGCAGCCAGGGGTTTACCGAGCAGTACTTC.

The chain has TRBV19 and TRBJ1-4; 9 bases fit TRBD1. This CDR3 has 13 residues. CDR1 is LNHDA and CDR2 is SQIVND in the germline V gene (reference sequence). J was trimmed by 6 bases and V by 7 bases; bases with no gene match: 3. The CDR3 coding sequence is TGTGCCAGTACTGGGACAGGGCATGAAAAACTGTTTTTT. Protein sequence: CASTGTGHEKLFF.

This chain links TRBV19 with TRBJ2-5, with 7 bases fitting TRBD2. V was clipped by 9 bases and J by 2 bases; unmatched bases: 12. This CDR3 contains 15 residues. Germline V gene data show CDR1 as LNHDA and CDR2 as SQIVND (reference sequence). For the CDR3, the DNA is TGTGCCAGCGCCGCAGCGTGGGACTATCAAGAGACCCAGTACTTC. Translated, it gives CASAAAWDYQETQYF.

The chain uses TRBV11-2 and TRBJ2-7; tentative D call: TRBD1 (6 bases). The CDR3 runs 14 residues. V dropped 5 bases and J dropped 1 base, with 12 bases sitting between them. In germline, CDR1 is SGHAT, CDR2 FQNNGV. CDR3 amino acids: CASSRTVNSYEQYF. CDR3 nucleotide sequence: TGTGCCAGCAGCCGGACAGTAAATTCCTACGAGCAGTACTTC. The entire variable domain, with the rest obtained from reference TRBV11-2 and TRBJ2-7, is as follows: EAGVAQSPRYKIIEKRQSVAFWCNPISGHATLYWYQQILGQGPKLLIQFQNNGVVDDSQLPKDRFSAERLKGVDSTLKIQPAKLEDSAVYLCASSRTVNSYEQYFGPGTRLTVT.

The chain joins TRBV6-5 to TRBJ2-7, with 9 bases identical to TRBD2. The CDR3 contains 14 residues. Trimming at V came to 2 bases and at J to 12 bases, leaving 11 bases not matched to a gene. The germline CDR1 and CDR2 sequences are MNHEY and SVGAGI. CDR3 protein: CASSYPTSGPLTYF. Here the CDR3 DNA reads TGTGCCAGCAGTTACCCGACTAGCGGTCCCCTCACGTACTTC.

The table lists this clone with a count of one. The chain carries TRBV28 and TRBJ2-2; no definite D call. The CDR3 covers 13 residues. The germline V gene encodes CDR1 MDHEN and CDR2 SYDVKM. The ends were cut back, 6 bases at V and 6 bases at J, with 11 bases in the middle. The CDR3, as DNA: TGTGCCAGCAGGGGTCCCTTAGCCGGGGAGCTGTTTTTT. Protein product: CASRGPLAGELFF.

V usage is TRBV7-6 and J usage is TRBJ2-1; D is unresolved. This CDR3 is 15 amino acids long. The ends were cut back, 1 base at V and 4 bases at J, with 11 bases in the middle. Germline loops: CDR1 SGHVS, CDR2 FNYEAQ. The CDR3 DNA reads TGTGCCAGCAGCTTAGGTGCGGCAGTTTACAATGAGCAGTTCTTC. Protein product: CASSLGAAVYNEQFF.

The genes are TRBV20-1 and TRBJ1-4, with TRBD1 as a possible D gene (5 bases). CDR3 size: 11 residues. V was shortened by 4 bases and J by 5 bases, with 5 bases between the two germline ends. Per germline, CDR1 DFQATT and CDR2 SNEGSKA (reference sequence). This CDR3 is CSATGNEKLFF. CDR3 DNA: TGCAGTGCTACAGGGAATGAAAAACTGTTTTTT.

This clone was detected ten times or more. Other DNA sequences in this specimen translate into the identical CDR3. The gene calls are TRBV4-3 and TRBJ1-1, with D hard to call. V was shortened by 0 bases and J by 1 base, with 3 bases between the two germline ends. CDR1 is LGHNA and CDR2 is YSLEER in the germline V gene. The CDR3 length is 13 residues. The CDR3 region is CASSQDRNTEAFF. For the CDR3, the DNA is TGCGCCAGCAGCCAAGACAGGAACACTGAAGCTTTCTTT.

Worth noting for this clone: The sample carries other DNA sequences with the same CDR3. The CDR3 region is CASSLGGGSDTQYF. The CDR3 DNA reads TGTGCCAGCAGCTTAGGGGGCGGGTCAGATACGCAGTATTTT. The genes are TRBV7-2 and TRBJ2-3; the D call may be TRBD1 or TRBD2 (5 bases each). The germline V gene encodes CDR1 SGHTA and CDR2 FQGNSA. The CDR3 is made up of 14 amino acids. The germline V and J ends were trimmed by 1 base and 4 bases, with 9 bases remaining between them. Full variable domain (rest looked up from reference TRBV7-2 and TRBJ2-3): GAGVSQSPSNKVTEKGKDVELRCDPISGHTALYWYRQSLGQGLEFLIYFQGNSAPDKSGLPSDRFSAERTGGSVSTLTIQRTQQEDSAVYLCASSLGGGSDTQYFGPGTRLTVL.

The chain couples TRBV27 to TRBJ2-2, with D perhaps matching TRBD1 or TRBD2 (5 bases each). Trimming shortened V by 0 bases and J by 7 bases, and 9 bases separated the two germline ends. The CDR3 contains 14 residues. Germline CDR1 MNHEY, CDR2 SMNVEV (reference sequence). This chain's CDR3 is CASSLSWGFGELFF. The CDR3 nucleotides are TGTGCCAGCAGTTTATCCTGGGGGTTCGGGGAGCTGTTTTTT.

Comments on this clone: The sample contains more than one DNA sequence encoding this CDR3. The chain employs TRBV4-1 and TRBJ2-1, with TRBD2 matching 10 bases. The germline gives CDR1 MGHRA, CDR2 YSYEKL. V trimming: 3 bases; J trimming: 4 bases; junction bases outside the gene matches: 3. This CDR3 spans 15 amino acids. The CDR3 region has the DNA TGCGCCAGCAGCCAGAGTAGCGGGGGGTACAATGAGCAGTTCTTC. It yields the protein CASSQSSGGYNEQFF.